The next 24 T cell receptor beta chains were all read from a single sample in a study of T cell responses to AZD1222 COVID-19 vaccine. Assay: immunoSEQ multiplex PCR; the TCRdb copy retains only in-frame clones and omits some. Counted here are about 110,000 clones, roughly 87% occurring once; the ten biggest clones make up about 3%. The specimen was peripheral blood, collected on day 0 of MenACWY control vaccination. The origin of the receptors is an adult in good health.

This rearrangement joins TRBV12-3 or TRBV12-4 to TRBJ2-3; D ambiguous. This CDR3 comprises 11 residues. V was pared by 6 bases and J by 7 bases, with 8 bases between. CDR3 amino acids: CASSDWNTQYF. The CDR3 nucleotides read TGTGCCAGCAGCGACTGGAATACGCAGTATTTT.

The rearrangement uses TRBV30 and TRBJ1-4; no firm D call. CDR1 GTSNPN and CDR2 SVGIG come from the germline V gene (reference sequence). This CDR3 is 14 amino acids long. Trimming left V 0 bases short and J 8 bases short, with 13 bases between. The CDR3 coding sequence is TGTGCCTGGAGTGTGGCGGGTTTGGGCGAAAAACTGTTTTTT. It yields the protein CAWSVAGLGEKLFF.

CDR3 sequence: CASSLEGGARETQYF. DNA of the CDR3: TGCGCCAGCAGCTTGGAAGGGGGGGCCCGGGAGACCCAGTACTTC. J is TRBJ2-5 and V is TRBV5-1; D possibly corresponds to TRBD2 (7 bases). The CDR3 loop spans 15 amino acids. The V end lost 0 bases, the J end lost 5 bases, and 14 bases lay between the germline ends. Germline V lookup: CDR1 SGHRS, CDR2 YFSETQ. Looking up the rest from reference TRBV5-1 and TRBJ2-5 gives the full variable domain: KAGVTQTPRYLIKTRGQQVTLSCSPISGHRSVSWYQQTPGQGLQFLFEYFSETQRNKGNFPGRFSGRQFSNSRSEMNVSTLELGDSALYLCASSLEGGARETQYFGPGTRLLVL.

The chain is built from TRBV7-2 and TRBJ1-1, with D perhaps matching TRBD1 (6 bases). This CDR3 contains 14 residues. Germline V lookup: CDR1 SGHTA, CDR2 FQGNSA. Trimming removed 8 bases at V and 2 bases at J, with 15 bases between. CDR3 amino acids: CASGGQTSNTEAFF. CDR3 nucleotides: TGTGCCAGCGGAGGACAGACTTCAAACACTGAAGCTTTCTTT.

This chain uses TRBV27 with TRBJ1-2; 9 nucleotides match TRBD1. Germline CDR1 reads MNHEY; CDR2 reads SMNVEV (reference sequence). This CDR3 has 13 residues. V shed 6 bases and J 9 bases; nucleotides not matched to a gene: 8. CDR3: CASSVQGAKSYTF. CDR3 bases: TGTGCCAGCAGCGTACAGGGGGCGAAGAGCTACACCTTC.

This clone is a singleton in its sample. Here the CDR3 DNA reads TGCGCCTCCCGTGCAGGGGATGCCTACGAGCAGTACTTC. It is translated as CASRAGDAYEQYF. The rearrangement uses TRBV4-1 and TRBJ2-7, with D possibly TRBD1 on 6 matching bases. V lost 11 bases to trimming and J lost 2 bases, with 16 bases between them. Germline V gene sequence: CDR1 MGHRA, CDR2 YSYEKL. This CDR3 has 13 amino acids.

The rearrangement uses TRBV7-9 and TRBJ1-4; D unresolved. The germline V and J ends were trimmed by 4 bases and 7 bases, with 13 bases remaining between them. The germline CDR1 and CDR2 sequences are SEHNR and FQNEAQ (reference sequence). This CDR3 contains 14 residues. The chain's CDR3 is CASSSPAPAEKLFF. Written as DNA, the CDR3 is TGTGCCAGCAGCTCCCCGGCACCAGCTGAAAAACTGTTTTTT.

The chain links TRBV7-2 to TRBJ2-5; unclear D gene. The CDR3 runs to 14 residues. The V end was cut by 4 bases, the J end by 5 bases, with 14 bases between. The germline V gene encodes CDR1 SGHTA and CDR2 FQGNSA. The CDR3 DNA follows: TGTGCCAGCAGCTCCACACCGATGCGGGAGACCCAGTACTTC. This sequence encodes CASSSTPMRETQYF.

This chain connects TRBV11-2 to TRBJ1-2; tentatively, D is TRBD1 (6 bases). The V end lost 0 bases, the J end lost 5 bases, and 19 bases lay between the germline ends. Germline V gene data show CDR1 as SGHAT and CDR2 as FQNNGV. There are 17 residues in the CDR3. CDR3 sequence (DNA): TGTGCCAGCAGCTTAGATCCCGCCCGGACAGCAATTTATGGCTACACCTTC. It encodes CASSLDPARTAIYGYTF.

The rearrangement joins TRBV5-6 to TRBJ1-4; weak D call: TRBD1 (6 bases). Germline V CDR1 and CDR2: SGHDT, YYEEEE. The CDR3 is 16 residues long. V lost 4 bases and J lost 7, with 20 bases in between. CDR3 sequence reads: CASSPTQGPAGEKLFF. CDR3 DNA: TGTGCCAGCAGCCCAACCCAGGGGCCAGCGGGTGAAAAACTGTTTTTT.

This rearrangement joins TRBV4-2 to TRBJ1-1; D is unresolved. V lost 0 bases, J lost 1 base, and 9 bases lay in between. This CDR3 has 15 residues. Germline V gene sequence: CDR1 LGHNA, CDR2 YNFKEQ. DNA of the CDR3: TGTGCCAGCAGCCAAGATCGGGCGAAGAACACTGAAGCTTTCTTT. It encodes CASSQDRAKNTEAFF.

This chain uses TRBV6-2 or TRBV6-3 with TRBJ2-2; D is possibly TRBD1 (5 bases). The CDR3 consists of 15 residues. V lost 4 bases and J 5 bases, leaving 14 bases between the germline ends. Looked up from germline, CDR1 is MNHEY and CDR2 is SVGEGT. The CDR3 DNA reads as TGTGCCAGCAGTTTCCCCGGACACCGAACCGGGGAGCTGTTTTTT. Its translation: CASSFPGHRTGELFF.

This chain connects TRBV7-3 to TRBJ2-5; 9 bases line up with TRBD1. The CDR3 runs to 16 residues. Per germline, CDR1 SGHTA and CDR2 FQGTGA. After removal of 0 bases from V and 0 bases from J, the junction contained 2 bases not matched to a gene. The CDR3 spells CASSLTGTGYQETQYF. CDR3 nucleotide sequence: TGTGCCAGCAGCTTAACGGGGACAGGGTACCAAGAGACCCAGTACTTC.

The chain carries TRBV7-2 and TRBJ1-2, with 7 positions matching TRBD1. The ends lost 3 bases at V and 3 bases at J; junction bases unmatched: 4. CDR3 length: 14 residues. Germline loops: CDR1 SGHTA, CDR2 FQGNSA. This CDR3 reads CASSFDREYYGYTF. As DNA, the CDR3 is TGTGCCAGCAGCTTTGACAGGGAATACTATGGCTACACCTTC.

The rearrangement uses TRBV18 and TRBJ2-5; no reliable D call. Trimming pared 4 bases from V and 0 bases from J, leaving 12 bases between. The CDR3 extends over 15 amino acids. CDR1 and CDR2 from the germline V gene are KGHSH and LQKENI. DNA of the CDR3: TGTGCCAGCTCACGAGCCCCCAGCCACCAAGAGACCCAGTACTTC. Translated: CASSRAPSHQETQYF.

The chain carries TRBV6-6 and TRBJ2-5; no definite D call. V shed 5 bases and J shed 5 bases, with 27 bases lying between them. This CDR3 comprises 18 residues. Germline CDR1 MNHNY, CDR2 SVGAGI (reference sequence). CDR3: CASSPPFSGVLTAETQYF. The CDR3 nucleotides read TGTGCCAGCAGTCCACCCTTCTCGGGTGTCTTGACGGCGGAGACCCAGTACTTC.

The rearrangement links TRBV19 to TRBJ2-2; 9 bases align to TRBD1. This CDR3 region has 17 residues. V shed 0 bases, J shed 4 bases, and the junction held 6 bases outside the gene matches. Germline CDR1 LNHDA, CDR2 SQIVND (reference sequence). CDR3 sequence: CASSIDIYRGPTGELFF. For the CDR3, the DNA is TGTGCCAGTAGTATAGATATTTACAGGGGGCCCACCGGGGAGCTGTTTTTT. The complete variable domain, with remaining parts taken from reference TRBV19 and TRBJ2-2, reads DGGITQSPKYLFRKEGQNVTLSCEQNLNHDAMYWYRQDPGQGLRLIYYSQIVNDFQKGDIAEGYSVSREKKESFPLTVTSAQKNPTAFYLCASSIDIYRGPTGELFFGEGSRLTVL.

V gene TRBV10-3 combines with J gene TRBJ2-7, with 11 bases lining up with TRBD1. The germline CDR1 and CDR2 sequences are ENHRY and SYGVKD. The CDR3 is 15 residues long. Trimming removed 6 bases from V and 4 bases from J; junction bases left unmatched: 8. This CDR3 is CAISASGTGGYEQYF. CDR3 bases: TGTGCCATCAGCGCATCCGGGACAGGGGGATACGAGCAGTACTTC.

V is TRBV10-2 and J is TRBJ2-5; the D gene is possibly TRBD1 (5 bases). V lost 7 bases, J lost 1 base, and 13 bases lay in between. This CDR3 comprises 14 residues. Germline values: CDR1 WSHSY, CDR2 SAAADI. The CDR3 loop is CASTGGGAQETQYF. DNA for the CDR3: TGCGCCAGCACGGGTGGTGGGGCCCAAGAGACCCAGTACTTC.

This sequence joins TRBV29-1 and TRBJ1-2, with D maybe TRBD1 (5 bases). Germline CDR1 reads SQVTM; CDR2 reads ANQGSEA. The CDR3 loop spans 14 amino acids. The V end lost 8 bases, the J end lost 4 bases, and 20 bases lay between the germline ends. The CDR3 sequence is CSPGPREGGYGYTF. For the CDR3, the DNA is TGCAGCCCGGGACCAAGGGAGGGAGGCTATGGCTACACCTTC.

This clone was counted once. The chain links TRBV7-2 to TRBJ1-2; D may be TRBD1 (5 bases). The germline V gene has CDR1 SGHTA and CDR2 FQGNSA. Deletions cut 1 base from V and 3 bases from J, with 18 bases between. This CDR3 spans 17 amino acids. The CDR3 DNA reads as TGTGCCAGCAGCTTAGGGGGGGGGACTCATAGTTACTATGGCTACACCTTC. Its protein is CASSLGGGTHSYYGYTF.

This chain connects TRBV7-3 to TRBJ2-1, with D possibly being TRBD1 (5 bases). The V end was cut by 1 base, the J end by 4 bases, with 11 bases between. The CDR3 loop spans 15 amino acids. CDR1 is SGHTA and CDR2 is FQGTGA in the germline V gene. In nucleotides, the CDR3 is TGTGCCAGCAGCTTAAGTGCCGCAGGGTACAATGAGCAGTTCTTC. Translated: CASSLSAAGYNEQFF.

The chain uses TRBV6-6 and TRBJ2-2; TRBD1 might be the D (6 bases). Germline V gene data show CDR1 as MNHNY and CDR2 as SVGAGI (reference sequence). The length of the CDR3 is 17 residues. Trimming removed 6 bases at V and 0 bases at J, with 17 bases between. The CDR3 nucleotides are TGTGCCAGCAGCCGATTTACCGGGACAACGAACACCGGGGAGCTGTTTTTT. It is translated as CASSRFTGTTNTGELFF.

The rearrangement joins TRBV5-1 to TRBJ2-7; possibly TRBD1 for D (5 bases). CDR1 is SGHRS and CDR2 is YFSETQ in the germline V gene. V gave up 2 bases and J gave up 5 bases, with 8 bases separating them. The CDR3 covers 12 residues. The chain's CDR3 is CASSFKGNEQYF. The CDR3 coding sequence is TGCGCCAGCAGCTTTAAGGGGAACGAGCAGTACTTC. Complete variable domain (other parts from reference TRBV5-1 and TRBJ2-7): KAGVTQTPRYLIKTRGQQVTLSCSPISGHRSVSWYQQTPGQGLQFLFEYFSETQRNKGNFPGRFSGRQFSNSRSEMNVSTLELGDSALYLCASSFKGNEQYFGPGTRLTVT.